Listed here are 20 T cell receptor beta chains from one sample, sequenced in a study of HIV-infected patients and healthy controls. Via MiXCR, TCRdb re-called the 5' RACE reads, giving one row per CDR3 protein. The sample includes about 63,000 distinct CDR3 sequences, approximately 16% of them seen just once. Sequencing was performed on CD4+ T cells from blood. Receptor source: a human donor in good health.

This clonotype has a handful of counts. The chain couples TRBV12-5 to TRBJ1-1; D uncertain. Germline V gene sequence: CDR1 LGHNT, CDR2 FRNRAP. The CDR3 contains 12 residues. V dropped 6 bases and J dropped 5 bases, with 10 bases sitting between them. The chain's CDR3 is CASGPVGTEAFF. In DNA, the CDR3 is TGTGCTAGTGGCCCGGTGGGGACTGAAGCTTTCTTT.

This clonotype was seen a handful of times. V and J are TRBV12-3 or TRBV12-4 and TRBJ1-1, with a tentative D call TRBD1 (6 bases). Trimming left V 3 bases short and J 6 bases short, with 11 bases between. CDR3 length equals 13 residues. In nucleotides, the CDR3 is TGTGCCAGCAGTTTTAGGGGGTTCCCTGAAGCTTTCTTT. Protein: CASSFRGFPEAFF.

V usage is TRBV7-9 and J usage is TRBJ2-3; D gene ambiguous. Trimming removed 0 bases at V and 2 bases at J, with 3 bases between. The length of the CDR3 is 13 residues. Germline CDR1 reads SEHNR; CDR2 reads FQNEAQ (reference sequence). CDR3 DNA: TGTGCCAGCAGCTTAGCGTTCACAGATACGCAGTATTTT. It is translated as CASSLAFTDTQYF.

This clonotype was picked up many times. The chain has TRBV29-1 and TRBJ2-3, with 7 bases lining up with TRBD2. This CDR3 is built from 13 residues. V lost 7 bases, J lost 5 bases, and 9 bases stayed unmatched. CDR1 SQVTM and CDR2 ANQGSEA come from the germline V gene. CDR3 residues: CSAGIRGGDTQYF. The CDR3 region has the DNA TGCAGCGCCGGGATTCGCGGGGGAGATACGCAGTATTTT.

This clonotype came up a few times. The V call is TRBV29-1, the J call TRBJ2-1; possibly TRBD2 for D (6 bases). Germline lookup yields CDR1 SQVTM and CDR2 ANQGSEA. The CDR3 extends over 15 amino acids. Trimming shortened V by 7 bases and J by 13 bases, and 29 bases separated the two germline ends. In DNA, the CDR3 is TGCAGCGCCCCGCCCCGGGATGGGGGATCTGCGGGACAGTTCTTC. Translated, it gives CSAPPRDGGSAGQFF.

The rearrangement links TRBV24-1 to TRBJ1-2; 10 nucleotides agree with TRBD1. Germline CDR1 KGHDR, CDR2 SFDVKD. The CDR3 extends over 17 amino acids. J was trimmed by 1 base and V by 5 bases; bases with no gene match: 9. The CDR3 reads CATSGQHDRGRNYGYTF. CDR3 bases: TGTGCCACCAGTGGACAACATGACAGGGGGCGTAACTATGGCTACACCTTC.

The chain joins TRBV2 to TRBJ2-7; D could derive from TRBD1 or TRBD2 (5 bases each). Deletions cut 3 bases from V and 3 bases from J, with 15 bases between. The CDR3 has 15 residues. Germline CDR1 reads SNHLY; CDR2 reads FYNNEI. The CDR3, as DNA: TGTGCCAGCAGTGAGATGGGGACGAAGAACTACGAGCAGTACTTC. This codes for CASSEMGTKNYEQYF.

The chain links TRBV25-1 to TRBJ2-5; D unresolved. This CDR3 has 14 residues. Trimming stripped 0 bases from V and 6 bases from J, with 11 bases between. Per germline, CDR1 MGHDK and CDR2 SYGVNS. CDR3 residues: CASSEYTAGKTQYF. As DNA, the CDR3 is TGTGCCAGCAGTGAATATACGGCAGGAAAGACCCAGTACTTC.

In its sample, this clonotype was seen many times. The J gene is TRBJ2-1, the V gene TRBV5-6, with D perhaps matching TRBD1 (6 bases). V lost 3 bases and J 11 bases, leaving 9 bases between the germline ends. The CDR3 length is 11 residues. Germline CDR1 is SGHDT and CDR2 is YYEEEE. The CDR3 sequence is CASSSQGKQFF. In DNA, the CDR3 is TGTGCCAGCAGCTCACAGGGAAAGCAGTTCTTC.

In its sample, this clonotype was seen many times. The DNA for the CDR3 is TGCAGTGCTAGGTCCGGTTACGAGCAGTACTTC. This sequence encodes CSARSGYEQYF. This chain uses TRBV20-1 with TRBJ2-7; D remains unclear. The V end was cut by 3 bases, the J end by 4 bases, with 7 bases between. The germline CDR1 and CDR2 sequences are DFQATT and SNEGSKA (reference sequence). The CDR3 runs 11 residues.

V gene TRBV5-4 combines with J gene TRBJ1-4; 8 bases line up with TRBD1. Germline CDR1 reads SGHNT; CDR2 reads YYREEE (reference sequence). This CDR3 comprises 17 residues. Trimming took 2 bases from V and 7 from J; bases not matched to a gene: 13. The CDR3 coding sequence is TGTGCCAGCAGCTTTTCCCCGTCCAGGGGGCTCGGTGAAAAACTGTTTTTT. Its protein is CASSFSPSRGLGEKLFF. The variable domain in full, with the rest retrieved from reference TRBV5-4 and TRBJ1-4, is ETGVTQSPTHLIKTRGQQVTLRCSSQSGHNTVSWYQQALGQGPQFIFQYYREEENGRGNFPPRFSGLQFPNYSSELNVNALELDDSALYLCASSFSPSRGLGEKLFFGSGTQLSVL.

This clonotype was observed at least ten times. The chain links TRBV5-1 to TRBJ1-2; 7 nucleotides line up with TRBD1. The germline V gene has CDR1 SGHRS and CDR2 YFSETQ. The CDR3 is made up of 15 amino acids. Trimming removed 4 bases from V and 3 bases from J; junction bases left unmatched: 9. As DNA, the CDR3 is TGCGCCAGCAGCCCCCCGGACAGGCCCGACTATGGCTACACCTTC. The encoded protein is CASSPPDRPDYGYTF. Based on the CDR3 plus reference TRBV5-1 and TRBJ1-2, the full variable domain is KAGVTQTPRYLIKTRGQQVTLSCSPISGHRSVSWYQQTPGQGLQFLFEYFSETQRNKGNFPGRFSGRQFSNSRSEMNVSTLELGDSALYLCASSPPDRPDYGYTFGSGTRLTVV.

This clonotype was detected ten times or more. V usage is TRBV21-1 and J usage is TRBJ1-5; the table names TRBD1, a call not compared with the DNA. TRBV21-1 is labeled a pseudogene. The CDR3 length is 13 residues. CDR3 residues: CASSRGGNQPQHF. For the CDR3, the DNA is TGTGCCAGCAGCAGGGGGGGCAATCAGCCCCAGCATTTT.

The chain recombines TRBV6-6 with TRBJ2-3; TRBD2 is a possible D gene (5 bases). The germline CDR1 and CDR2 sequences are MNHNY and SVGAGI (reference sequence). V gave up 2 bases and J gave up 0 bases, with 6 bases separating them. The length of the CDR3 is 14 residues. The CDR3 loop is CASSYGLSTDTQYF. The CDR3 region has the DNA TGTGCCAGCAGTTACGGACTGAGCACAGATACGCAGTATTTT.

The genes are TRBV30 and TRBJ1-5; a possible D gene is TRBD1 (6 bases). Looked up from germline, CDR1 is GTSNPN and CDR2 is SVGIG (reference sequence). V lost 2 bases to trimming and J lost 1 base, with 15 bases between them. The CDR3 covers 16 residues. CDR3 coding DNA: TGTGCCTGGAGTTACAAGGGGGATTGGAGCAATCAGCCCCAGCATTTT. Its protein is CAWSYKGDWSNQPQHF.

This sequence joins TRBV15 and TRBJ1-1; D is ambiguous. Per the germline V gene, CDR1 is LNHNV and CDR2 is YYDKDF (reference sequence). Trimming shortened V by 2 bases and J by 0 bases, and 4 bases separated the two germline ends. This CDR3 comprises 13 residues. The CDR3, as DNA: TGTGCCACCAGCAGACAAGTGAACACTGAAGCTTTCTTT. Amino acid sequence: CATSRQVNTEAFF.

The chain's CDR3 is CAGSWGRETQYF. CDR3 coding DNA: TGTGCCGGGTCGTGGGGGCGAGAGACCCAGTACTTC. The gene calls are TRBV18 and TRBJ2-5, with D maybe TRBD1 (6 bases). V was clipped by 11 bases and J by 4 bases, with 14 bases between them. Per the germline V gene, CDR1 is KGHSH and CDR2 is LQKENI. The CDR3 totals 12 residues.

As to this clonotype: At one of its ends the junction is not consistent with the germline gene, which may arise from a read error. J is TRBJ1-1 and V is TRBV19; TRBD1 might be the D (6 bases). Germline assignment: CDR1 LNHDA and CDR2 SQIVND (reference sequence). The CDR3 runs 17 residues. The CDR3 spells CASNAVFKGGLNTEAFF. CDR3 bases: TGTGCGAGTAATGCGGTCTTCAAGGGGGGACTGAACACTGAAGCTTTCTTT.

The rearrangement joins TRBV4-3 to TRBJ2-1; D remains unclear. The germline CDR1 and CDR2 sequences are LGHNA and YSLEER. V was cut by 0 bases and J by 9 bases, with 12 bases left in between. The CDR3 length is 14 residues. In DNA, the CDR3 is TGCGCCAGCAGCCAAGATTACAGAGAGGCTGAGCAGTTCTTC. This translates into CASSQDYREAEQFF.

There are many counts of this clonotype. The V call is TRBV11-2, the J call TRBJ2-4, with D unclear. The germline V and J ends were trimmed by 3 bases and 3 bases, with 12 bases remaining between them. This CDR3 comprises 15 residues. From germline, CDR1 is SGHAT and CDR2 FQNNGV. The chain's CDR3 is CASSFSASDKNIQYF. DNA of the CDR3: TGTGCCAGCAGCTTTTCCGCGTCGGACAAAAACATTCAGTACTTC.